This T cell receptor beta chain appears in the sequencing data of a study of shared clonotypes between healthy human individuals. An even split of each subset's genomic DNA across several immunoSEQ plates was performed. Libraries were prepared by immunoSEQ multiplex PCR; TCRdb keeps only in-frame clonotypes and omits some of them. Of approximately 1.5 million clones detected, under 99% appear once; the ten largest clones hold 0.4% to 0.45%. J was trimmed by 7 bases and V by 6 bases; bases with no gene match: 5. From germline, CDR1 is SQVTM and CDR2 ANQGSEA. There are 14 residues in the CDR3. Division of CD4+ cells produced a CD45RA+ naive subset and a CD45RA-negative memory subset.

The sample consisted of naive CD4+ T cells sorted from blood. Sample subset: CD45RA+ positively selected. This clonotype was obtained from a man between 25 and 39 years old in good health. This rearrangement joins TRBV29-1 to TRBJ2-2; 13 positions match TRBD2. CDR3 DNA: TGCAGCGTCCTCGGACTAGCGGGAGTCGGGGAGCTGTTTTTT. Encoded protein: CSVLGLAGVGELFF.